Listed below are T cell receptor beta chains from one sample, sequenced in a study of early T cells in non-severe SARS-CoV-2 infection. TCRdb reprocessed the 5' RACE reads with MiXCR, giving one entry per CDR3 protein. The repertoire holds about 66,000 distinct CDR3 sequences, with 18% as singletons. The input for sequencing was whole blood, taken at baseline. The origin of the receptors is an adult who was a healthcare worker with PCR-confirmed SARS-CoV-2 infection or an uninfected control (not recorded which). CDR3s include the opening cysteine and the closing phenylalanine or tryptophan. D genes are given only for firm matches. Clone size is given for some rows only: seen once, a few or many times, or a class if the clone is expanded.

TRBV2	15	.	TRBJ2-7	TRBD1	TGTGCCAGCGACTCGCTGACAGGGAACCGAGATGAGCAGTACTTC	CASDSLTGNRDEQYF
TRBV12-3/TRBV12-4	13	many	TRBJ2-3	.	TGTGCCAGCAGCACCCAAGGGTCAGATACGCAGTATTTT	CASSTQGSDTQYF
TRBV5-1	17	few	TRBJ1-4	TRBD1	TGCGCCAGCAGCTTAGAACTGACAGGGCACCAAGGTGAAAAACTGTTTTTT	CASSLELTGHQGEKLFF
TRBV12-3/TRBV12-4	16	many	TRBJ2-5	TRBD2	TGTGCCAGCAGCTTAGGTCTAGCGGGGGGACAAGAGACCCAGTACTTC	CASSLGLAGGQETQYF
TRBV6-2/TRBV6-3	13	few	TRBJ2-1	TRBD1	TGTGCCAGCAAACAGGGGGTGTACAATGAGCAGTTCTTC	CASKQGVYNEQFF
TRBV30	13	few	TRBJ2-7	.	TGTGCCTGGAGTGTCTCCGGAAACTACGAGCAGTACTTC	CAWSVSGNYEQYF
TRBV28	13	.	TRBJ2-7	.	TGTGCCAGCAGTTTATCGTACAGCTACGAGCAGTACTTC	CASSLSYSYEQYF
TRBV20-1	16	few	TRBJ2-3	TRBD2	TGCAGTGCTAGAGATTTGCTAGCGGGAGCCCCAGATACGCAGTATTTT	CSARDLLAGAPDTQYF
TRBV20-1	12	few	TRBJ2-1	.	TGCAGTGCAACTAGCTCCTACAATGAGCAGTTCTTC	CSATSSYNEQFF
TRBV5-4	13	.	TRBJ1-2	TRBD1	TGTGCCAGCAGCCCCTTACAGGGGGCAGGCTACACCTTC	CASSPLQGAGYTF
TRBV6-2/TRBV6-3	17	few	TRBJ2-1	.	TGTGCCAGCAGTTACTTCCCTAGCGCGAGCTCCTACAATGAGCAGTTCTTC	CASSYFPSASSYNEQFF
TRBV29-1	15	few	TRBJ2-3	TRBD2	TGCAGCGTTGATACCGGGACTAGCGAAGCAGATACGCAGTATTTT	CSVDTGTSEADTQYF
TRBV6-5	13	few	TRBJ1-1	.	TGTGCCAGCAGTCTCCCAGCTGACACTGAAGCTTTCTTT	CASSLPADTEAFF
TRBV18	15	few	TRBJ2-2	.	TGTGCCAGCTCTCTTCCTAGCGCTTACACCGGGGAGCTGTTTTTT	CASSLPSAYTGELFF
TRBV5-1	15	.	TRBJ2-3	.	TGCGCCAGCGATCCCGGGACTCCCCACACAGATACGCAGTATTTT	CASDPGTPHTDTQYF
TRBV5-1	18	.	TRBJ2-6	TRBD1	TGCGCCAGCAGCCGAACAGGGGGCGCTTTCACCGGGGCCAACGTCCTGACTTTC	CASSRTGGAFTGANVLTF
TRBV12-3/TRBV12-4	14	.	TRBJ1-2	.	TGTGCCTCTGGTGACGCACTATCTTTCTATGGCTACACCTTC	CASGDALSFYGYTF
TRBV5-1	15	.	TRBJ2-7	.	TGCGCCAGCAGCCCGATGACAGGCGCGACCTACGAGCAGTACTTC	CASSPMTGATYEQYF
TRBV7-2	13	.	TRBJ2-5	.	TGTGCCAGCAGCCGGACAGCACAAGAGACCCAGTACTTC	CASSRTAQETQYF
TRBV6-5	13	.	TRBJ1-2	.	TGTGCCAGCAGGAGAGGGGAGGCCTATGGCTACACCTTC	CASRRGEAYGYTF
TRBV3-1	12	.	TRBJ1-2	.	TGTGCCAGCAGCCAAGGCGACTATGGCTACACCTTC	CASSQGDYGYTF
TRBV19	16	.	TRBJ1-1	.	TGTGCCAGTAGTACCGCACCCCAACAAGTTACCACTGAAGCTTTCTTT	CASSTAPQQVTTEAFF
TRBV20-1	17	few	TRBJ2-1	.	TGCAGTGCTAGTTTTCCACGATGGGGAGAACCCTACAATGAGCAGTTCTTC	CSASFPRWGEPYNEQFF
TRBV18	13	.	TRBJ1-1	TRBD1	TGTGCCAGCTCAGACAGGGGAAACACTGAAGCTTTCTTT	CASSDRGNTEAFF
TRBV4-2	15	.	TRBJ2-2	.	TGTGCCAGCAGCCCTGGGCCTTCGAACACCGGGGAGCTGGTTTTT	CASSPGPSNTGELVF
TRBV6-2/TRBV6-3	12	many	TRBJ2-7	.	TGTGCCAGCAGTTTGGGACCGGGCGAGCAGTACTTC	CASSLGPGEQYF